Below, 22 T cell receptor beta chains from the same sample are listed, as sequenced in a study of control samples from healthy donors and cancer patients (dated by TCRdb to about 2020). Receptor amplification or capture employed the immunoSEQ multiplex PCR assay. TCRdb carries this immuneACCESS record with in-frame sequences only. Its versions omit some clonotypes, under half of them owing to an unresolved V gene in the studies checked, with the rest unexplained. Here the sample has roughly 180,000 clones; 75% to 95% occur a single time. The leading ten clones occupy roughly 2% of the sample. The sequenced sample was blood. The receptors were gathered from a woman aged 35 to 49 in good health.

The chain uses TRBV5-4 and TRBJ1-6; no definite D call. Germline CDR1 SGHNT, CDR2 YYREEE (reference sequence). Trimming took 2 bases from V and 1 from J, leaving 10 bases between them. There are 16 residues in the CDR3. CDR3 sequence (DNA): TGTGCCAGCAGCTTCAAAGGAGAATCCTATAATTCACCCCTCCACTTT. Its protein is CASSFKGESYNSPLHF.

By sample share, this clone is medium-sized. This sequence joins TRBV6-5 and TRBJ2-7; 8 nucleotides line up with TRBD1. The trim removed 0 bases at V and 3 bases at J, leaving 4 bases unmatched. CDR1 and CDR2 (germline): MNHEY, SVGAGI. The CDR3 is 15 amino acids. In DNA, the CDR3 is TGTGCCAGCAGTTACTCGGAAACAGGGGGCTACGAGCAGTACTTC. It translates to CASSYSETGGYEQYF.

The rearrangement uses TRBV5-1 and TRBJ2-2; TRBD1 might be the D (6 bases). Germline CDR1 reads SGHRS; CDR2 reads YFSETQ. This CDR3 comprises 17 residues. V was clipped by 4 bases and J by 2 bases, with 18 bases between them. CDR3 amino acids: CASSPSPGHQNTGELFF. CDR3 sequence (DNA): TGCGCCAGCAGCCCTTCGCCGGGACACCAAAACACCGGGGAGCTGTTTTTT.

The rearrangement joins TRBV27 to TRBJ1-2; TRBD1 matches at 11 bases. The CDR3 has 14 amino acids. Germline V lookup: CDR1 MNHEY, CDR2 SMNVEV (reference sequence). The junction had 5 bases not matched to a gene; V was cut back by 7 bases and J by 4 bases. Here the CDR3 DNA reads TGTGCCAGCACCGGGACAGGGGGTGCCTATGGCTACACCTTC. Its translation is CASTGTGGAYGYTF.

This rearrangement joins TRBV5-6 to TRBJ2-5; D is possibly TRBD1 (5 bases). CDR1 is SGHDT and CDR2 is YYEEEE in the germline V gene. The CDR3 has 15 residues. V lost 3 bases, J lost 4 bases, and 16 bases lay in between. The CDR3 loop reads CASSSLTGGGETQYF. The CDR3 DNA follows: TGTGCCAGCAGCTCGCTAACAGGTGGCGGAGAGACCCAGTACTTC.

This clone has a handful of counts. V is TRBV3-1 (or the pseudogene TRBV3-2) and J is TRBJ2-1; D gene uncertain. The germline V gene has CDR1 LGHDT and CDR2 YNNKEL (reference sequence). CDR3 length: 13 residues. Trimming took off 4 bases at V and 9 bases at J, with 13 bases between the two ends. The CDR3 loop is CASSPSRSGEQFF. Written as DNA, the CDR3 is TGTGCCAGCAGCCCCTCTAGGTCCGGTGAGCAGTTCTTC.

Only a few counts were recorded for this clone. The chain uses TRBV2 and TRBJ2-1, with D possibly being TRBD2 (5 bases). Trimming took off 6 bases at V and 6 bases at J, with 21 bases between the two ends. The germline V gene has CDR1 SNHLY and CDR2 FYNNEI. The CDR3 length is 16 residues. CDR3 sequence reads: CASSGLEEIYANEQFF. For the CDR3, the DNA is TGTGCCAGCAGCGGACTGGAAGAGATTTATGCCAATGAGCAGTTCTTC.

V gene TRBV19 combines with J gene TRBJ2-2; no clear D. Between the trimmed V and J ends, which lost 7 bases and 3 bases, there was a span of 12 bases. The CDR3 is 14 amino acids. Looked up from germline, CDR1 is LNHDA and CDR2 is SQIVND (reference sequence). The CDR3 sequence is CASMTLRDTGELFF. CDR3 nucleotide sequence: TGTGCCAGTATGACCCTCAGAGACACCGGGGAGCTGTTTTTT.

J is TRBJ1-1 and V is TRBV3-1 (or the pseudogene TRBV3-2); a weak D match, TRBD1 (5 bases). Trimming shortened V by 4 bases and J by 3 bases, and 9 bases separated the two germline ends. This CDR3 has 13 residues. CDR1 is LGHDT, CDR2 YNNKEL, per germline (reference sequence). This chain's CDR3 is CASSRKGDTEAFF. The CDR3 DNA reads TGTGCCAGCAGCCGGAAAGGGGACACTGAAGCTTTCTTT.

The chain carries TRBV5-5 and TRBJ2-7, with no clear D. The CDR3 covers 14 residues. Germline-derived CDR1 and CDR2 are SGHKS and YYEKEE (reference sequence). The ends were cut back, 0 bases at V and 5 bases at J, with 12 bases in the middle. The CDR3 DNA sequence: TGTGCCAGCAGCTTGGGCGAGTGGCCCGACGAGCAGTACTTC. Its translation: CASSLGEWPDEQYF.

The chain recombines TRBV6-6 with TRBJ2-1; 14 bases agree with TRBD2. V was pared by 5 bases and J by 9 bases, with 15 bases of the junction left unmatched. The germline V gene encodes CDR1 MNHNY and CDR2 SVGAGI (reference sequence). This CDR3 is built from 18 residues. CDR3 loop: CASSLTGTSGGHYVEQFF. The CDR3 DNA is TGTGCCAGCAGTCTGACCGGGACTAGCGGGGGCCACTACGTTGAGCAGTTCTTC.

This rearrangement joins TRBV13 to TRBJ1-1; D is undetermined. V lost 4 bases and J lost 2, with 8 bases in between. The CDR3 is made up of 13 amino acids. Germline V lookup: CDR1 PRHDT, CDR2 FYEKMQ (reference sequence). CDR3 DNA sequence: TGTGCCAGCAGCTATAGACAAAACACTGAAGCTTTCTTT. It yields the protein CASSYRQNTEAFF.

The rearrangement joins TRBV5-1 to TRBJ1-5, with a tentative D call TRBD1 (5 bases). The CDR3 runs to 16 residues. Trimming removed 3 bases at V and 11 bases at J, with 24 bases between. Germline CDR1 is SGHRS and CDR2 is YFSETQ. CDR3 sequence (DNA): TGCGCCAGCAGCTCCACCTCCGGGACTGCACAATCCGCCCAGCATTTT. Its translation: CASSSTSGTAQSAQHF.

The V call is TRBV2, the J call TRBJ1-3; 7 bases are shared with TRBD1. CDR1 is SNHLY and CDR2 is FYNNEI in the germline V gene. There are 14 residues in the CDR3. V lost 5 bases and J lost 4; bases outside the gene matches: 5. For the CDR3, the DNA is TGTGCCAGCAGTAAGACAGGGTCAGGAAACACCATATATTTT. It specifies CASSKTGSGNTIYF. The full variable domain, rest sourced from reference TRBV2 and TRBJ1-3, is EPEVTQTPSHQVTQMGQEVILRCVPISNHLYFYWYRQILGQKVEFLVSFYNNEISEKSEIFDDQFSVERPDGSNFTLKIRSTKLEDSAMYFCASSKTGSGNTIYFGEGSWLTVV.

CDR3 in DNA: TGTGCCAGCAGCTTAAGGCAGTCCTATGGCTACACCTTC. It codes for CASSLRQSYGYTF. The rearrangement uses TRBV7-2 and TRBJ1-2; no clear D. The length of the CDR3 is 13 residues. CDR1 is SGHTA, CDR2 FQGNSA, per germline. Trimming stripped 2 bases from V and 4 bases from J, with 8 bases between.

V and J are TRBV4-2 and TRBJ1-6; 8 nucleotides align to TRBD1. Germline CDR1 and CDR2: LGHNA and YNFKEQ. V shed 0 bases and J 5 bases; nucleotides not matched to a gene: 0. CDR3 length equals 15 residues. CDR3 in amino acids: CASSQEDRDNSPLHF. Here the CDR3 DNA reads TGTGCCAGCAGCCAAGAGGACAGGGATAATTCACCCCTCCACTTT.

This rearrangement joins TRBV3-1 (or the pseudogene TRBV3-2) to TRBJ2-1; 10 bases line up with TRBD2. Per the germline V gene, CDR1 is LGHDT and CDR2 is YNNKEL (reference sequence). The V segment lost 6 bases and the J segment 9 bases; nucleotides outside the gene matches: 8. This CDR3 is 14 amino acids long. CDR3: CASRASGGRSEQFF. CDR3 in DNA: TGTGCCAGCAGGGCTAGCGGGGGTAGAAGTGAGCAGTTCTTC.

The V call is TRBV18, the J call TRBJ1-1, with a possible D match to TRBD1 (6 bases). The CDR3 runs to 13 residues. Trimming left V 5 bases short and J 1 base short, with 8 bases between. Germline V gene sequence: CDR1 KGHSH, CDR2 LQKENI. This CDR3 is CASSTTGNTEAFF. CDR3 in DNA: TGTGCCAGCTCAACGACAGGGAACACTGAAGCTTTCTTT.

This chain connects TRBV12-3 or TRBV12-4 to TRBJ2-1; 7 nucleotides line up with TRBD1. Unmatched junction bases numbered 5, after V lost 5 bases and J lost 10 bases. This CDR3 is 12 amino acids long. In DNA, the CDR3 is TGTGCCAGCAGTCAAACAGGGGTCGAGCAGTTCTTC. Translation gives CASSQTGVEQFF.

The chain couples TRBV19 to TRBJ1-2; 7 nucleotides agree with TRBD1. CDR3 length equals 15 residues. Germline lookup yields CDR1 LNHDA and CDR2 SQIVND (reference sequence). The V and J ends lost 6 bases and 4 bases, in that order; junction bases with no gene match: 11. The CDR3 DNA follows: TGTGCCAGTAGCCTACCGGGACAGAGACCCTATGGCTACACCTTC. The encoded protein is CASSLPGQRPYGYTF.

V is TRBV7-9 and J is TRBJ2-5, with 9 bases aligning to TRBD1. The junction had 7 bases not matched to a gene; V was cut back by 3 bases and J by 5 bases. Germline-derived CDR1 and CDR2 are SEHNR and FQNEAQ (reference sequence). This CDR3 spans 15 amino acids. The DNA for the CDR3 is TGTGCCAGCAGCTTCCGGACAGGGGTGGGGGAGACCCAGTACTTC. As protein: CASSFRTGVGETQYF.

The CDR3 nucleotides are TGTGCCACCAGTGATTTGGGGACAGGGCACAAGACCCAGTACTTC. This sequence encodes CATSDLGTGHKTQYF. The chain joins TRBV24-1 to TRBJ2-5; 9 nucleotides agree with TRBD1. The CDR3 covers 15 residues. The ends lost 0 bases at V and 6 bases at J; junction bases unmatched: 4. The V gene's germline CDR1 is KGHDR and CDR2 SFDVKD.